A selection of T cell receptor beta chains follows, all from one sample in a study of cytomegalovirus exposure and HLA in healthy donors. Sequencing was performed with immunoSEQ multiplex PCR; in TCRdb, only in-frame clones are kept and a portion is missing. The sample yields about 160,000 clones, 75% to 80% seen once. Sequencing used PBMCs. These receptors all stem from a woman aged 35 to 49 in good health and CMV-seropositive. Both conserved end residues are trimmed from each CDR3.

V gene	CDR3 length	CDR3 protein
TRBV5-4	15	ASSLEGGQGMNTEAF
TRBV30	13	AWSVGGSHTGELF
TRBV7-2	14	ASSPVPGQLTDTQY
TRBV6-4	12	ASSEGAYTGELF
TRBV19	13	ASGDSRRAKNIQY
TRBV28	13	ASSSTGVSNTEAF
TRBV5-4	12	ASSLAGGQETQY
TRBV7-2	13	ASSLDGGSTDTQY
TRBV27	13	ASRRAGTSNQPQH
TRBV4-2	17	ASSRVGTAGIVAKNIQY
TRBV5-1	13	ASSLQSGGSYEQC
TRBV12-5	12	ASDSTGHQETQY
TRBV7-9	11	ASSLTQTYEQY
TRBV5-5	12	ASSLGEISGEQY
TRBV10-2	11	ASLAGPQETQY
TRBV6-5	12	ASSYLRASTEAF